What follows are 8 T cell receptor beta chains derived from one specimen sequenced in a study of monozygotic twins with inflammatory bowel disease. TCRdb re-called the 5' RACE reads and shows each CDR3 protein once, DNA omitted. This sample lists approximately 380,000 distinct CDR3 sequences; its ten largest clones have 2.5% to 3%. The source material was blood. All receptors come from a human donor with ulcerative colitis or Crohn's disease, or a healthy co-twin of an affected twin (not recorded which).

CDR3 sequence: CAWSIPNTGELFF. The chain couples TRBV30 to TRBJ2-2. The length of the CDR3 is 13 residues. In germline, CDR1 is GTSNPN, CDR2 SVGIG (reference sequence).

The V call is TRBV7-9, the J call TRBJ2-1; with no DNA, the TCRdb D assignment of TRBD1 cannot be verified. The V gene's germline CDR1 is SEHNR and CDR2 FQNEAQ (reference sequence). There are 15 residues in the CDR3. The CDR3 is CASSPGTGYYNEQFF.

The V gene is TRBV7-6, the J gene TRBJ2-2; absent DNA, TCRdb's TRBD2 call cannot be checked. Germline-derived CDR1 and CDR2 are SGHVS and FNYEAQ. CDR3 size: 16 residues. The CDR3: CASGGLAGEITGELFF.

V usage is TRBV28 and J usage is TRBJ2-6. Germline CDR1 MDHEN, CDR2 SYDVKM. CDR3 length equals 15 residues. Here the CDR3 reads CASRPMGAGANVLTF. The whole variable domain, filled in from reference TRBV28 and TRBJ2-6, reads DVKVTQSSRYLVKRTGEKVFLECVQDMDHENMFWYRQDPGLGLRLIYFSYDVKMKEKGDIPEGYSVSREKKERFSLILESASTNQTSMYLCASRPMGAGANVLTFGAGSRLTVL.

V usage is TRBV13 and J usage is TRBJ2-1. The germline gives CDR1 PRHDT, CDR2 FYEKMQ (reference sequence). The CDR3 length is 14 residues. The CDR3 spells CASSLASGNNEQFF.

The V call is TRBV20-1, the J call TRBJ1-1; the TCRdb call, TRBD1, lacks DNA for checking. From germline, CDR1 is DFQATT and CDR2 SNEGSKA (reference sequence). The CDR3 is made up of 14 amino acids. CDR3 in amino acids: CSARPYRENTEAFF.

The rearrangement joins TRBV6-5 to TRBJ2-7; TCRdb lists TRBD2, though no DNA is available to test this call. CDR3 length equals 15 residues. Germline CDR1 is MNHEY and CDR2 is SVGAGI. The CDR3 loop is CASSLEAGSYYEQYF.

The V gene is TRBV27, the J gene TRBJ1-2. CDR3 size: 16 residues. Germline CDR1 and CDR2: MNHEY and SMNVEV (reference sequence). The chain's CDR3 is CASSSILGDLNYGYTF.